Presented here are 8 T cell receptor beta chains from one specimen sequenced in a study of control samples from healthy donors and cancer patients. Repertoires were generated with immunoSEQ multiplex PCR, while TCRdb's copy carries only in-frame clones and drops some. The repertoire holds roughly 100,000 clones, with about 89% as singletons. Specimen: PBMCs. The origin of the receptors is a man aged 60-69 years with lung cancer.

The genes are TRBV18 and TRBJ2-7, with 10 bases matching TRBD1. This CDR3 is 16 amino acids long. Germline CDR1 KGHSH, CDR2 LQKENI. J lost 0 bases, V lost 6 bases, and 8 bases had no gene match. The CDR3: CASSRQGALLSYEQYF. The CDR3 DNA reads TGTGCCAGCTCTCGACAGGGGGCCCTACTCTCCTACGAGCAGTACTTC.

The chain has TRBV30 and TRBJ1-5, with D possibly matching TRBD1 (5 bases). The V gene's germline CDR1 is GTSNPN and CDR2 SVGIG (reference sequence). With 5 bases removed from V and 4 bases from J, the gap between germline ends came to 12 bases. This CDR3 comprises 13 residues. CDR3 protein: CAWGTGGNQPQHF. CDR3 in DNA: TGTGCCTGGGGAACGGGGGGAAATCAGCCCCAGCATTTT.

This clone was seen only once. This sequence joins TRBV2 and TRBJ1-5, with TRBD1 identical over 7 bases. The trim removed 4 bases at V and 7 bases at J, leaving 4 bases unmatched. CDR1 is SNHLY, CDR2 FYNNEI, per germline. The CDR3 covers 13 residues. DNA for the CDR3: TGTGCCAGCAGTGCTGCAGGGGGACAGCCCCAGCATTTT. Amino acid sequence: CASSAAGGQPQHF.

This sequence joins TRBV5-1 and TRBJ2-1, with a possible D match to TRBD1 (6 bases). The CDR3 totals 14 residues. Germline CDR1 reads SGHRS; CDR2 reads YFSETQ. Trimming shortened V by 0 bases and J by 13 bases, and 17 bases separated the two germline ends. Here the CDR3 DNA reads TGCGCCAGCAGCTTGGGACAGGATCTCCTGTCACAGTTCTTC. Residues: CASSLGQDLLSQFF.

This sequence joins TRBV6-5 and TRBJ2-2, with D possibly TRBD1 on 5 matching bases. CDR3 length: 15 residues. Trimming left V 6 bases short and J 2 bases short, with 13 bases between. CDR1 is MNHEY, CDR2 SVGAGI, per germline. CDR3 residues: CASRHQGTNTGELFF. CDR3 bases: TGTGCCAGCAGACACCAGGGTACCAACACCGGGGAGCTGTTTTTT.

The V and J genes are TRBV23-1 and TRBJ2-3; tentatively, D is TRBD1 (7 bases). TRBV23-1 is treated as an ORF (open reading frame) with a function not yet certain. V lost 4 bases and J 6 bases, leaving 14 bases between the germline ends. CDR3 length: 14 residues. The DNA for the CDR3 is TGCGCCAGCAGTCGACAGGGAGGACGGGATACGCAGTATTTT. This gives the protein CASSRQGGRDTQYF.

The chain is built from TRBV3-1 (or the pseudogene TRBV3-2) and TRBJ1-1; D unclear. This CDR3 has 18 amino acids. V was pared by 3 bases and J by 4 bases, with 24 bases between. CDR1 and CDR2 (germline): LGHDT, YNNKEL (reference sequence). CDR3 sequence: CASSHSRGGLSLLTEAFF. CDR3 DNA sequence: TGTGCCAGCAGCCATAGCCGGGGTGGTCTCTCCCTCCTCACTGAAGCTTTCTTT.

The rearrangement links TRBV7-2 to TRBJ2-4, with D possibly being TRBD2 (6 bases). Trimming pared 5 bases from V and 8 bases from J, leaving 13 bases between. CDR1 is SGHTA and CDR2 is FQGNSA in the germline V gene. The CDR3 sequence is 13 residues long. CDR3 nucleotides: TGTGCCAGCAGCACGGGGCGGGGCGACATTCAGTACTTC. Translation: CASSTGRGDIQYF.